This TCR beta chain is drawn from a study of high-grade serous ovarian cancer treatment subgroups. Study background: On average, approximately 14,000 reads and 7,494 unique TCR beta rearrangements were obtained per sample. Overall study results and limits: Spatial context was lost because tumors were sequenced in bulk. Only CDR3 was analyzed; CDR1 and CDR2 were not. Clonal relatedness tracked neoantigen level, and by trend copy number and mutation load.

Tumor samples were taken before definitive surgery or chemotherapy. Repertoires were generated with immunoSEQ multiplex PCR, while TCRdb's copy carries only in-frame clones and drops some. The sample lists roughly 4,500 clones, roughly three quarters seen once, with about 12% in the top ten. About this clone: Its matching antigen is unknown.

The TCR was taken from a human donor with high-grade serous ovarian cancer. Input material: tumor tissue.

CDR3 loop: CASRARAGAMNTEAFF. CDR3 sequence (DNA): TGTGCCAGCAGGGCTCGCGCGGGGGCAATGAACACTGAAGCTTTCTTT. The chain couples TRBV5-6 to TRBJ1-1, with TRBD1 as a possible D gene (6 bases). The germline V gene has CDR1 SGHDT and CDR2 YYEEEE. The CDR3 covers 16 residues. The ends were cut back, 5 bases at V and 0 bases at J, with 17 bases in the middle. Supplemented by reference TRBV5-6 and TRBJ1-1, the full variable domain reads DAGVTQSPTHLIKTRGQQVTLRCSPKSGHDTVSWYQQALGQGPQFIFQYYEEEERQRGNFPDRFSGHQFPNYSSELNVNALLLGDSALYLCASRARAGAMNTEAFFGQGTRLTVV.